Shown below are 16 T cell receptor beta chains from a single sample sequenced in a study of blood T cell repertoires in COVID-19. Data came from immunoSEQ multiplex PCR; TCRdb stores just in-frame clones and leaves some out. Among some 150,000 clones listed, around four fifths were seen once. Sequenced material: PBMCs or T cells enriched from blood (not recorded which). The receptors derive from a woman between 45 and 65 years old who had recovered from COVID-19.

The chain combines TRBV9 with TRBJ1-2; D remains ambiguous. CDR3 length: 15 residues. Germline V CDR1 and CDR2: SGDLS, YYNGEE. V lost 0 bases, J lost 4 bases, and 13 bases lay in between. Written as DNA, the CDR3 is TGTGCCAGCAGCGTAGGGCCCGGAGATAGCTATGGCTACACCTTC. As protein: CASSVGPGDSYGYTF.

This sequence joins TRBV14 and TRBJ1-2; D not certain. The ends were cut back, 1 base at V and 8 bases at J, with 11 bases in the middle. Germline V CDR1 and CDR2: SGHDN, FVKESK. The CDR3 is 13 amino acids. In nucleotides, the CDR3 is TGTGCCAGCAGCCAAGCTTCGTCGGGAGGCTACACCTTC. This gives the protein CASSQASSGGYTF. The full variable domain, with the rest looked up from reference TRBV14 and TRBJ1-2, is EAGVTQFPSHSVIEKGQTVTLRCDPISGHDNLYWYRRVMGKEIKFLLHFVKESKQDESGMPNNRFLAERTGGTYSTLKVQPAELEDSGVYFCASSQASSGGYTFGSGTRLTVV.

The CDR3 region has the DNA TGTGCCAGCTCGGCTAGTCTCCTCGGGGAGCTGTTTTTT. It yields the protein CASSASLLGELFF. The chain uses TRBV2 and TRBJ2-2; D is unclear. The CDR3 extends over 13 amino acids. CDR1 and CDR2 from the germline V gene are SNHLY and FYNNEI. The V and J ends lost 8 bases and 7 bases respectively, with 14 bases between them.

The CDR3 protein is CASSVGQGELHPLHF. DNA for the CDR3: TGCGCCAGCAGCGTGGGACAGGGGGAACTTCATCCCCTCCACTTT. J is TRBJ1-6 and V is TRBV5-1; 11 bases are shared with TRBD1. V trimming: 4 bases; J trimming: 13 bases; junction bases outside the gene matches: 10. The germline gives CDR1 SGHRS, CDR2 YFSETQ. This CDR3 is 15 amino acids long. Full variable domain (outside the CDR3, taken from reference TRBV5-1 and TRBJ1-6): KAGVTQTPRYLIKTRGQQVTLSCSPISGHRSVSWYQQTPGQGLQFLFEYFSETQRNKGNFPGRFSGRQFSNSRSEMNVSTLELGDSALYLCASSVGQGELHPLHFGNGTRLTVT.

The rearrangement uses TRBV28 and TRBJ1-5; D unresolved. The germline gives CDR1 MDHEN, CDR2 SYDVKM. CDR3 length equals 16 residues. Trimming left V 2 bases short and J 3 bases short, with 14 bases between. The chain's CDR3 is CASSLIQIPHNQPQHF. The CDR3, as DNA: TGTGCCAGCAGTTTAATCCAGATTCCACACAATCAGCCCCAGCATTTT.

The chain carries TRBV2 and TRBJ1-2; maybe TRBD1 (5 bases). Germline loops: CDR1 SNHLY, CDR2 FYNNEI. Trimming removed 7 bases at V and 0 bases at J, with 12 bases between. CDR3 size: 14 residues. The CDR3 coding sequence is TGTGCCAGCACCATAGGGGCGGCTAACTATGGCTACACCTTC. This sequence encodes CASTIGAANYGYTF. The whole variable domain, filled in from reference TRBV2 and TRBJ1-2, reads EPEVTQTPSHQVTQMGQEVILRCVPISNHLYFYWYRQILGQKVEFLVSFYNNEISEKSEIFDDQFSVERPDGSNFTLKIRSTKLEDSAMYFCASTIGAANYGYTFGSGTRLTVV.

The chain carries TRBV7-3 and TRBJ2-2, with 13 bases aligning to TRBD2. The CDR3 is 18 residues long. The germline V gene has CDR1 SGHTA and CDR2 FQGTGA. V was pared by 1 base and J by 0 bases, with 2 bases of the junction left unmatched. The CDR3 region is CASSLRLAGGSNTGELFF. CDR3 in DNA: TGTGCCAGCAGCTTAAGACTAGCGGGGGGTTCGAACACCGGGGAGCTGTTTTTT.

Remarks on this clone: The same CDR3 also results from other DNA sequences found in this sample. The chain has TRBV12-3 or TRBV12-4 and TRBJ2-2; D not resolved. V was cut by 6 bases and J by 6 bases, with 5 bases left in between. This CDR3 region has 11 residues. The CDR3 nucleotides are TGTGCCAGCAGCACATCCGGGGAGCTGTTTTTT. This translates into CASSTSGELFF.

The chain joins TRBV11-2 to TRBJ2-1, with D perhaps TRBD2 (5 bases). Trimming took off 0 bases at V and 2 bases at J, with 14 bases between the two ends. The CDR3 sequence is 17 residues long. The germline gives CDR1 SGHAT, CDR2 FQNNGV. The CDR3 sequence is CASSLEPGNGPYNEQFF. DNA for the CDR3: TGTGCCAGCAGCTTAGAGCCGGGGAATGGCCCCTACAATGAGCAGTTCTTC. Combining the CDR3 with reference TRBV11-2 and TRBJ2-1 gives the whole variable domain EAGVAQSPRYKIIEKRQSVAFWCNPISGHATLYWYQQILGQGPKLLIQFQNNGVVDDSQLPKDRFSAERLKGVDSTLKIQPAKLEDSAVYLCASSLEPGNGPYNEQFFGPGTRLTVL.

The rearrangement links TRBV3-1 (or the pseudogene TRBV3-2) to TRBJ1-5; TRBD1 matches at 8 bases. Germline V gives CDR1 LGHDT, CDR2 YNNKEL (reference sequence). The CDR3 is 14 residues long. The V segment lost 5 bases and the J segment 4 bases; nucleotides outside the gene matches: 4. The CDR3 here is CASSYGTGNQPQHF. As DNA, the CDR3 is TGTGCCAGCAGCTACGGGACAGGTAATCAGCCCCAGCATTTT.

This clone appeared a few times. The V call is TRBV5-4, the J call TRBJ1-2; 8 bases map to TRBD1. Germline CDR1 reads SGHNT; CDR2 reads YYREEE (reference sequence). Losses at the gene ends were 2 bases for V and 4 bases for J; bases not matched to a gene: 7. CDR3 length: 15 amino acids. CDR3 bases: TGTGCCAGCAGCTTCCCGGGACAGGACATCTATGGCTACACCTTC. Translating it yields CASSFPGQDIYGYTF.

About this clone itself: The sample has other DNA sequences that encode this CDR3 too. CDR3 residues: CASSYTGTYGYTF. In nucleotides, the CDR3 is TGTGCCAGCAGTTACACAGGGACCTATGGCTACACCTTC. The genes are TRBV6-5 and TRBJ1-2; possibly TRBD1 for D (6 bases). Trimming took 2 bases from V and 4 from J, leaving 8 bases between them. The CDR3 extends over 13 amino acids. Germline V lookup: CDR1 MNHEY, CDR2 SVGAGI.

The gene calls are TRBV7-9 and TRBJ2-6; D not resolved. The V gene lost 4 bases and the J gene lost 0 bases, with 10 bases spanning the gap. Germline loops: CDR1 SEHNR, CDR2 FQNEAQ (reference sequence). The length of the CDR3 is 16 residues. CDR3: CASSSSETSGANVLTF. DNA of the CDR3: TGTGCCAGCAGCTCATCAGAAACCTCTGGGGCCAACGTCCTGACTTTC.

The chain combines TRBV11-2 with TRBJ2-3; 7 nucleotides align to TRBD1. CDR1 is SGHAT and CDR2 is FQNNGV in the germline V gene. The trim removed 3 bases at V and 6 bases at J, leaving 9 bases unmatched. This CDR3 has 15 residues. CDR3 DNA: TGTGCCAGCAGCTTTGGGGGACAGAGGAGGGATACGCAGTATTTT. It encodes CASSFGGQRRDTQYF.

V and J are TRBV13 and TRBJ2-3; TRBD2 agrees at 7 bases. This CDR3 is 17 amino acids long. With 5 bases clipped from V and 4 bases from J, the junction kept 15 bases outside the gene matches. Germline-derived CDR1 and CDR2 are PRHDT and FYEKMQ (reference sequence). This CDR3 is CASSPAGRTRSADTQYF. CDR3 sequence (DNA): TGTGCCAGCAGCCCCGCTGGGAGGACTAGGAGCGCAGATACGCAGTATTTT. Together with reference TRBV13 and TRBJ2-3, the CDR3 gives the full variable domain: AAGVIQSPRHLIKEKRETATLKCYPIPRHDTVYWYQQGPGQDPQFLISFYEKMQSDKGSIPDRFSAQQFSDYHSELNMSSLELGDSALYFCASSPAGRTRSADTQYFGPGTRLTVL.

V and J are TRBV5-1 and TRBJ1-2, with 7 bases that match TRBD1. The CDR3 is made up of 16 amino acids. The germline gives CDR1 SGHRS, CDR2 YFSETQ. V lost 5 bases and J lost 4; bases outside the gene matches: 14. CDR3 sequence reads: CASSFVPRDSPYGYTF. CDR3 DNA: TGCGCCAGCAGTTTTGTACCCCGGGACAGCCCCTATGGCTACACCTTC.